The 10 T cell receptor beta chains below come from one sample, sequenced in a study of Graves' ophthalmopathy and Graves' hyperthyroidism (dated 2018 in TCRdb). TCRdb names Illumina HiSeq 2000 as the instrument used. For repertoire sequencing, TCR beta CDR3 regions were amplified from RNA transcripts. A first-round RT-PCR used HTBI primers with the Qiagen OneStep RT-PCR kit, followed by a second-round multiplex PCR, size selection and purification. TCRdb itself trimmed the public reads at Q25 with fastp, ran MiXCR and retained productive beta chains. Identical CDR3 proteins give one entry, which carries the most common genes and DNA. This sample comprises about 640,000 distinct CDR3 sequences, about 40% of them detected only once. The top ten clones comprise over 2.5% of the sample. Sequencing was performed on peripheral blood. The receptors originated from an adult man with Graves' ophthalmopathy.

This clonotype showed up many times. J is TRBJ2-6 and V is TRBV5-1; 7 bases align to TRBD1. J gave up 2 bases and V 3 bases, and 8 bases lay outside the gene matches. The CDR3 loop spans 17 amino acids. Germline values: CDR1 SGHRS, CDR2 YFSETQ. The CDR3 loop reads CASSSTTTGPGANVLTF. The CDR3 bases are TGCGCCAGCAGCTCTACCACGACAGGGCCTGGGGCCAACGTCCTGACTTTC. Filled out from reference TRBV5-1 and TRBJ2-6, the complete variable domain reads KAGVTQTPRYLIKTRGQQVTLSCSPISGHRSVSWYQQTPGQGLQFLFEYFSETQRNKGNFPGRFSGRQFSNSRSEMNVSTLELGDSALYLCASSSTTTGPGANVLTFGAGSRLTVL.

This clonotype was seen repeatedly, ten times or more. The chain employs TRBV19 and TRBJ2-7, with D perhaps matching TRBD1 or TRBD2 (5 bases each). Per the germline V gene, CDR1 is LNHDA and CDR2 is SQIVND (reference sequence). V lost 4 bases to trimming and J lost 2 bases, with 15 bases between them. This CDR3 contains 15 residues. The CDR3 DNA follows: TGTGCCAGTAGTACCTCCGGGACCCCTACCTACGAGCAGTACTTC. Translation: CASSTSGTPTYEQYF. The full variable domain, in which reference TRBV19 and TRBJ2-7 provide the parts outside the CDR3, is DGGITQSPKYLFRKEGQNVTLSCEQNLNHDAMYWYRQDPGQGLRLIYYSQIVNDFQKGDIAEGYSVSREKKESFPLTVTSAQKNPTAFYLCASSTSGTPTYEQYFGPGTRLTVT.

The table lists this clonotype with many counts. The J gene is TRBJ2-7, the V gene TRBV24-1; perhaps TRBD2 as D (5 bases). V lost 6 bases and J 3 bases, leaving 11 bases between the germline ends. The CDR3 consists of 13 residues. The germline V gene encodes CDR1 KGHDR and CDR2 SFDVKD. CDR3 region: CATSTSPFYEQYF. The DNA of the CDR3 is TGTGCCACCAGTACTAGTCCCTTCTACGAGCAGTACTTC.

This clonotype has only a few counts. The chain couples TRBV9 to TRBJ2-5, with D perhaps TRBD2 (5 bases). CDR3 length: 15 residues. Germline CDR1 SGDLS, CDR2 YYNGEE. Between the trimmed V and J ends, which lost 7 bases and 5 bases, there was a span of 21 bases. In DNA form, the CDR3 reads TGTGCCAGCTCACCACCTAGCCTCCATCGGGAGACCCAGTACTTC. Its translation: CASSPPSLHRETQYF.

This rearrangement joins TRBV6-6 to TRBJ2-2, with D hard to call. The germline V gene has CDR1 MNHNY and CDR2 SVGAGI (reference sequence). V lost 6 bases, J lost 7 bases, and 15 bases lay in between. There are 14 residues in the CDR3. The CDR3 reads CASSPRKDGGELFF. CDR3 DNA: TGTGCCAGCAGCCCCAGGAAGGATGGCGGGGAGCTGTTTTTT.

The chain combines TRBV29-1 with TRBJ1-2, with D possibly being TRBD1 (5 bases). The CDR3 has 12 residues. Trimming removed 6 bases from V and 5 bases from J, with 13 bases in between. Per the germline V gene, CDR1 is SQVTM and CDR2 is ANQGSEA. This chain's CDR3 is CSVQAWGYGYTF. The CDR3 DNA reads TGCAGCGTACAGGCTTGGGGTTATGGCTACACCTTC.

The genes are TRBV20-1 and TRBJ2-7; 8 nucleotides agree with TRBD1. Looked up from germline, CDR1 is DFQATT and CDR2 is SNEGSKA (reference sequence). Losses at the gene ends were 3 bases for V and 7 bases for J; bases not matched to a gene: 11. The CDR3 loop spans 14 amino acids. CDR3 DNA: TGCAGTGCTAGGGGACAGGTTGTGACTCAGGAGCAGTACTTC. Protein sequence: CSARGQVVTQEQYF.

The V call is TRBV10-3, the J call TRBJ1-5; unclear D gene. Trimming pared 8 bases from V and 14 bases from J, leaving 25 bases between. This CDR3 contains 14 residues. Germline assignment: CDR1 ENHRY and CDR2 SYGVKD. The CDR3 DNA sequence: TGTGCCATCGGGCCCGGCGGGTCAGTCTCCTACGAGCATTTT. Its protein product is CAIGPGGSVSYEHF.

Worth noting for this clonotype: Just one base apart from a much larger clone, this may be a read error. CDR3 nucleotides: TGCAGTGCTAGGGCTTTTGACGGGGGTCTTGAGCCCCAGCATTTT. Residues: CSARAFDGGLEPQHF. V and J are TRBV20-1 and TRBJ1-5, with a weak D call TRBD1 (5 bases). Germline CDR1 DFQATT, CDR2 SNEGSKA (reference sequence). The V gene lost 3 bases and the J gene lost 8 bases, with 20 bases spanning the gap. CDR3 length: 15 residues.

In its sample, this clonotype was seen many times. The chain combines TRBV27 with TRBJ1-1, with TRBD1 matching 8 bases. With V trimmed by 6 bases and J by 0 bases, 3 bases remained unmatched. The CDR3 covers 14 residues. Germline V gene lookup returns CDR1 MNHEY and CDR2 SMNVEV (reference sequence). The CDR3 is CASRRTGMNTEAFF. CDR3 nucleotide sequence: TGTGCCAGCAGAAGGACAGGGATGAACACTGAAGCTTTCTTT.